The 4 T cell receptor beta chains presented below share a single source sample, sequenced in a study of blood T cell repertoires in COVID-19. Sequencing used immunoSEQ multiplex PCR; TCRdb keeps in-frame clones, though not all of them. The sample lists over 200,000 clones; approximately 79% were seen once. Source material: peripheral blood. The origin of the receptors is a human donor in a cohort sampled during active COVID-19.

The CDR3 is CSASPGAGGYTF. The CDR3 DNA reads as TGCAGTGCTAGTCCAGGGGCAGGCGGCTACACCTTC. The gene calls are TRBV20-1 and TRBJ1-2; D is possibly TRBD1 (6 bases). Trimming pared 3 bases from V and 8 bases from J, leaving 13 bases between. Germline V gives CDR1 DFQATT, CDR2 SNEGSKA (reference sequence). This CDR3 is 12 amino acids long.

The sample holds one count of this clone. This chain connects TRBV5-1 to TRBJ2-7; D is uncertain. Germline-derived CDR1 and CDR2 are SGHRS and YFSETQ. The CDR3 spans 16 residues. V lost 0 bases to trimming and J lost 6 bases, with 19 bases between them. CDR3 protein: CASSLASSPSTGEQYF. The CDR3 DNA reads TGCGCCAGCAGCTTGGCCTCCAGCCCATCCACGGGCGAGCAGTACTTC.

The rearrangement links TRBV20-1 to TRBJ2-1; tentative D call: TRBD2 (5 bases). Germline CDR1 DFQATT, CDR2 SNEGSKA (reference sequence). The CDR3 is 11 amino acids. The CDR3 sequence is CRPLGNNEQFF. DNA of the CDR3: TGCAGACCACTAGGGAACAATGAGCAGTTCTTC.

CDR3 residues: CASSPGLAASYEQYF. The CDR3 region has the DNA TGTGCCAGCAGCCCGGGACTAGCGGCCTCCTACGAGCAGTACTTC. This chain uses TRBV3-1 (or the pseudogene TRBV3-2) with TRBJ2-7; 11 bases match TRBD2. Per germline, CDR1 LGHDT and CDR2 YNNKEL (reference sequence). V trimming: 4 bases; J trimming: 0 bases; junction bases outside the gene matches: 2. The CDR3 runs 15 residues.